A selection of T cell receptor beta chains follows, all from one sample in a study of control samples from healthy donors and cancer patients. This table comes from immunoSEQ multiplex PCR, and its TCRdb copy is limited to in-frame clones, with some not included. Of around 110,000 clones in the sample, around 87% were seen once. Source material: PBMCs. The receptors were gathered from a woman aged 50 to 60 with colorectal cancer. The CDR3 runs from the conserved cysteine through the conserved F or W. The D gene is left open where the match is weak. The listing skips clone size in some rows; elsewhere it reads once, few, many or a size class.

TRBJ2-5	-	TRBV7-7	-	CASSFGGAQETQYF	TGTGCCAGCAGCTTTGGGGGAGCCCAAGAGACCCAGTACTTC
TRBJ1-2	-	TRBV18	-	CASSPLGLTRGRNGYTF	TGTGCCAGCTCACCACTAGGCCTTACGAGGGGAAGGAATGGCTACACCTTC
TRBJ2-2	-	TRBV20-1	few	CSARSGRMFF	TGCAGTGCTAGAAGTGGTAGGATGTTTTTT
TRBJ1-5	-	TRBV20-1	-	CSASGRTNQPQHF	TGCAGTGCTAGTGGCCGGACTAATCAGCCCCAGCATTTT
TRBJ1-2	-	TRBV5-1	-	CASRGETGNYGYTF	TGCGCCAGCAGAGGAGAGACAGGAAACTATGGCTACACCTTC
TRBJ2-7	TRBD1	TRBV7-2	-	CASSLTGGSYEQYF	TGTGCCAGCAGCTTAACAGGGGGTTCCTACGAGCAGTACTTC
TRBJ2-2	-	TRBV18	-	CASSPVYVGNTGELFF	TGTGCCAGCTCACCAGTGTACGTGGGGAACACCGGGGAGCTGTTTTTT
TRBJ1-2	-	TRBV30	-	CAWRSYGYTF	TGTGCCTGGAGGTCCTATGGCTACACCTTC
TRBJ2-7	-	TRBV5-1	-	CASSLEIRAGYEQYF	TGCGCCAGCAGCTTGGAGATTAGGGCGGGGTACGAGCAGTACTTC
TRBJ1-4	-	TRBV18	-	CASSLRGSEKLFF	TGTGCCAGCTCACTAAGAGGTAGCGAAAAACTGTTTTTT
TRBJ1-2	-	TRBV2	-	CASIGSPYYGYTF	TGTGCCAGCATCGGCAGTCCATACTATGGCTACACCTTC
TRBJ1-1	-	TRBV6-1	-	CASSDPHGGVGMNTEAFF	TGTGCCAGCAGTGACCCCCACGGGGGAGTGGGGATGAACACTGAAGCTTTCTTT
TRBJ1-3	-	TRBV9	-	CASSPDTGIGNTIYF	TGTGCCAGCAGCCCAGACACAGGGATCGGAAACACCATATATTTT
TRBJ1-1	TRBD1	TRBV5-5	-	CASSYFRGPSEAFF	TGTGCCAGCAGCTATTTCAGGGGGCCCTCTGAAGCTTTCTTT
TRBJ2-7	-	TRBV6-2/TRBV6-3	-	CASSEAGHSSYEQYF	TGTGCCAGCAGCGAAGCGGGACATTCCTCCTACGAGCAGTACTTC
TRBJ2-2	-	TRBV30	-	CAWGGGNTGELFF	TGTGCCTGGGGAGGGGGGAACACCGGGGAGCTGTTTTTT
TRBJ1-4	-	TRBV11-2	once	CASSLLTGIEKLFF	TGTGCCAGCAGCTTACTAACGGGGATTGAAAAACTGTTTTTT
TRBJ1-5	TRBD1	TRBV6-5	once	CAIKEGAGNQPQHF	TGTGCCATCAAGGAGGGGGCTGGCAATCAGCCCCAGCATTTT
TRBJ1-4	-	TRBV5-1	-	CASSRGNEKLFF	TGCGCCAGCAGCCGTGGGAATGAAAAACTGTTTTTT
TRBJ2-2	-	TRBV18	-	CASSPRRGDTGELFF	TGTGCCAGCTCACCTCGGAGGGGGGACACCGGGGAGCTGTTTTTT
TRBJ1-1	TRBD1	TRBV23-1	once	CASSLPGQVMNTEAFF	TGCGCCAGCAGTCTCCCGGGACAGGTTATGAACACTGAAGCTTTCTTT
TRBJ2-3	TRBD1	TRBV27	-	CASTWTGSDTQYF	TGTGCCAGCACCTGGACAGGTTCAGATACGCAGTATTTT
TRBJ2-2	-	TRBV5-8	-	CASTPTSWAGELFF	TGTGCCAGCACCCCGACTAGTTGGGCCGGGGAGCTGTTTTTT
TRBJ2-3	TRBD2	TRBV7-3	once	CASSWTSGSGDTQYF	TGTGCCAGCAGTTGGACTAGCGGGAGTGGAGATACGCAGTATTTT
TRBJ2-2	TRBD1	TRBV6-2/TRBV6-3	-	CASSYPVRGPYTGELFF	TGTGCCAGCAGTTACCCCGTCAGGGGGCCCTACACCGGGGAGCTGTTTTTT
TRBJ2-2	TRBD2	TRBV7-3	-	CASSLTLLAGTGELFF	TGTGCCAGCAGCTTAACGCTCCTAGCGGGCACCGGGGAGCTGTTTTTT
TRBJ1-4	-	TRBV11-2	-	CASSHRGWDDNEKLFF	TGTGCCAGCAGCCATCGAGGGTGGGATGATAATGAAAAACTGTTTTTT
TRBJ2-1	TRBD1	TRBV6-1	few	CASSEWTGGYEQFF	TGTGCCAGCAGTGAATGGACAGGGGGCTATGAGCAGTTCTTC
TRBJ1-2	TRBD1	TRBV28	-	CASRSRSQGPGLGYTF	TGTGCCAGCAGGTCTCGTTCACAGGGGCCAGGATTAGGCTACACCTTC
TRBJ1-1	TRBD1	TRBV27	-	CASSLDRVGTEAFF	TGTGCCAGCAGTTTAGACAGGGTCGGAACTGAAGCTTTCTTT
TRBJ2-5	-	TRBV5-1	-	CASRNALPGTSINF	TGCGCCAGCAGAAACGCCCTACCCGGGACGTCAATAAACTTC
TRBJ2-5	-	TRBV4-2	-	CASSHAAPGPSRALHQETQYF	TGTGCCAGCAGCCACGCCGCCCCCGGGCCCAGCCGGGCCCTTCACCAAGAGACCCAGTACTTC
TRBJ1-1	-	TRBV12-3/TRBV12-4	-	CASSFNTEAFF	TGTGCCAGCAGTTTCAACACTGAAGCTTTCTTT
TRBJ2-1	-	TRBV11-2	once	CASSLRDRNEQFF	TGTGCCAGCAGCTTACGGGACCGTAACGAGCAGTTCTTC
TRBJ1-2	-	TRBV25-1	-	CASTGGSESGYGYTF	TGTGCCAGCACTGGGGGGTCCGAGAGTGGCTATGGCTACACCTTC
TRBJ1-5	TRBD1	TRBV28	few	CASSLWAGGDQPQHF	TGTGCCAGCAGTTTATGGGCAGGGGGAGATCAGCCCCAGCATTTT
TRBJ1-4	-	TRBV5-8	-	CASSLGQGFEVNEKLFF	TGTGCCAGCAGCTTGGGGCAGGGGTTCGAAGTTAATGAAAAACTGTTTTTT
TRBJ1-3	-	TRBV5-1	-	CASSFNPQGESTIYF	TGCGCCAGCAGCTTTAACCCCCAAGGAGAGAGCACCATATATTTT
TRBJ1-5	-	TRBV2	once	CASSEARVGGIFSNQPQHF	TGTGCCAGCAGTGAAGCGCGGGTAGGAGGAATCTTTAGCAATCAGCCCCAGCATTTT
TRBJ2-2	TRBD1	TRBV9	once	CASSPRTGGEGELFF	TGTGCCAGCAGCCCTCGGACAGGGGGCGAAGGGGAGCTGTTTTTT
TRBJ2-1	TRBD2	TRBV5-1	-	CASSSGGRTYNEQFF	TGCGCCAGCAGCTCTGGCGGGAGGACCTACAATGAGCAGTTCTTC
TRBJ1-6	TRBD1	TRBV27	-	CASSPRDRGQVSYNSPLHF	TGTGCCAGCAGTCCGCGGGACAGGGGGCAGGTCTCCTATAATTCACCCCTCCACTTT
TRBJ1-5	-	TRBV12-3/TRBV12-4	-	CASSLLRNQPQHF	TGTGCCAGCAGTTTATTGCGTAATCAGCCCCAGCATTTT
TRBJ2-5	-	TRBV11-2	-	CASSYAQGQETQYF	TGTGCCAGCAGCTATGCCCAGGGGCAAGAGACCCAGTACTTC
TRBJ1-2	TRBD1	TRBV28	-	CASSLPPTGGGYTF	TGTGCCAGCAGTCTTCCCCCTACAGGGGGTGGCTACACCTTC
TRBJ2-3	TRBD2	TRBV18	-	CASSPPSLAGEDTQYF	TGTGCCAGCTCACCCCCCTCCCTAGCGGGAGAAGATACGCAGTATTTT
TRBJ2-5	TRBD2	TRBV3-1/TRBV3-2	-	CASSQDGLAGGYRETQYF	TGTGCCAGCAGCCAAGATGGGCTAGCGGGGGGGTATAGGGAGACCCAGTACTTC
TRBJ1-2	-	TRBV4-1	-	CASSQVPPRGYTF	TGCGCCAGCAGCCAAGTCCCTCCACGTGGCTACACCTTC
TRBJ1-2	-	TRBV6-5	-	CASSYSRTYGYTF	TGTGCCAGCAGTTACTCTCGGACCTATGGCTACACCTTC
TRBJ2-2	-	TRBV9	-	CASSVGTDTGELFF	TGTGCCAGCAGCGTAGGAACAGACACCGGGGAGCTGTTTTTT
TRBJ2-7	TRBD2	TRBV6-2/TRBV6-3	-	CASSSSGGALEQYF	TGTGCCAGCAGCTCCAGCGGGGGGGCCCTCGAGCAGTACTTC
TRBJ1-1	-	TRBV11-2	once	CASSLTGLAFF	TGTGCCAGCAGCTTAACAGGGTTAGCTTTCTTT
TRBJ2-2	TRBD2	TRBV6-2/TRBV6-3	-	CASSPRGTSGGNTGELFF	TGTGCCAGCAGCCCGAGAGGGACTAGCGGGGGAAACACCGGGGAGCTGTTTTTT
TRBJ1-3	-	TRBV7-2	-	CASSWSSSGNTIYF	TGTGCCAGCAGCTGGTCGAGCTCTGGAAACACCATATATTTT
TRBJ2-3	-	TRBV29-1	-	CSVTGLTSTDTQYF	TGCAGCGTGACGGGACTTACTAGCACAGATACGCAGTATTTT
TRBJ2-5	-	TRBV28	once	CASRETGRQETQYF	TGTGCCAGCAGGGAAACCGGACGACAAGAGACCCAGTACTTC
TRBJ2-1	-	TRBV12-3/TRBV12-4	-	CASSLAWGYEQFF	TGTGCCAGCAGTTTAGCTTGGGGGTACGAGCAGTTCTTC
TRBJ1-2	-	TRBV2	-	CASSPGPYGYTF	TGTGCCAGCAGTCCTGGTCCTTATGGCTACACCTTC
TRBJ2-1	-	TRBV5-1	-	CASSLDGGGFEQFF	TGCGCCAGCAGCTTGGATGGCGGGGGCTTTGAGCAGTTCTTC
TRBJ2-2	TRBD1	TRBV6-5	-	CASSYSGTGGPGELFF	TGTGCCAGCAGTTACTCGGGGACAGGGGGCCCCGGGGAGCTGTTTTTT